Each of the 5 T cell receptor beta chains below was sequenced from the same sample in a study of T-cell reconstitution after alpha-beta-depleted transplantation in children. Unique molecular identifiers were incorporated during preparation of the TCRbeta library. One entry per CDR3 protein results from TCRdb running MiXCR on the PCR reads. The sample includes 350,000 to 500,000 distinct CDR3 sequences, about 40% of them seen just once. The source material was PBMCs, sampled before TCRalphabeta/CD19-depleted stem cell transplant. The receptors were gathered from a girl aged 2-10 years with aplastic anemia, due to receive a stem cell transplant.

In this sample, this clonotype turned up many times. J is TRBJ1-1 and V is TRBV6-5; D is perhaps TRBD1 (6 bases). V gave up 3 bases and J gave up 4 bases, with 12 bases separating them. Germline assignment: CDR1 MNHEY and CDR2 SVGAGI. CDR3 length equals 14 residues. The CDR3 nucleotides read TGTGCCAGCAGTTATTCCTACAGGGCCACTGAAGCTTTCTTT. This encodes CASSYSYRATEAFF.

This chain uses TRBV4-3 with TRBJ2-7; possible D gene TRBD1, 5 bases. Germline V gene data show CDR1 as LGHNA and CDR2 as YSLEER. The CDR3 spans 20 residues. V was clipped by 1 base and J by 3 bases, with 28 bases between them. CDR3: CASSQALPYPDVLGVYEQYF. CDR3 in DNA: TGCGCCAGCAGCCAAGCGCTACCCTACCCGGACGTTTTAGGGGTCTACGAGCAGTACTTC.

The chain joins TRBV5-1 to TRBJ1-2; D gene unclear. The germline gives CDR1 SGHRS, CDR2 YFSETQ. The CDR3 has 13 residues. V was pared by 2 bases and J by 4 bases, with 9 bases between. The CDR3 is CASSFTTTYGYTF. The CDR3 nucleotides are TGCGCCAGCAGCTTTACAACGACCTATGGCTACACCTTC.

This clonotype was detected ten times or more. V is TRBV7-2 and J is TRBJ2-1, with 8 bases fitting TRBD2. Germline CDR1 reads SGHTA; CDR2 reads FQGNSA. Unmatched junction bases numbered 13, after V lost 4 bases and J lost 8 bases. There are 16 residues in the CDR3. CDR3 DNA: TGTGCCAGCAGCTCCTCGGTAGCGGGATTGAGCCATGAGCAGTTCTTC. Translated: CASSSSVAGLSHEQFF.

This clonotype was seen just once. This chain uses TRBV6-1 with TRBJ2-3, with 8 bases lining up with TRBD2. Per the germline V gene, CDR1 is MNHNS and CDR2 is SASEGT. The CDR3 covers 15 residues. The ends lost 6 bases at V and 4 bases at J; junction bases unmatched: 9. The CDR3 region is CASRRPAGAPDTQYF. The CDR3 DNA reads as TGTGCCAGCAGGAGACCAGCGGGAGCTCCAGATACGCAGTATTTT.